These T cell receptor beta chains were read from a single sample in a study of Graves' ophthalmopathy and Graves' hyperthyroidism. TCRdb fed the multiplex PCR reads into MiXCR, producing one record per CDR3 protein. Counted here are fewer than 350,000 distinct CDR3 sequences, 15% to 20% occurring once; the ten biggest clones make up about 12%. Sequencing input: peripheral blood. Receptors originate from an adult man with Graves' ophthalmopathy. Both conserved end residues are part of each CDR3. D genes are given only for firm matches. Size values are once, few and many counts, or a class for expanded clones, and some rows have none.

- TRBJ1-5 - TRBV28 CASKTQGVTNQPQHF TGTGCCAGCAAAACCCAGGGTGTTACCAATCAGCCCCAGCATTTT
TRBD2 TRBJ2-7 - TRBV6-4 CASSSGTNNEQYF TGTGCCAGCAGTTCAGGGACTAACAACGAGCAGTACTTC
- TRBJ1-5 many TRBV6-5 CASSYSQGPGSQPQHF TGTGCCAGCAGTTACTCGCAGGGGCCGGGCAGTCAGCCCCAGCATTTT
- TRBJ1-1 many TRBV19 CASSNVPNTEAFF TGTGCCAGTAGTAATGTGCCTAACACTGAAGCTTTCTTT
- TRBJ1-3 many TRBV7-8 CASSLAGQSGNTIYF TGTGCCAGCAGCTTAGCTGGACAGTCTGGAAACACCATATATTTT
- TRBJ2-7 many TRBV5-1 CASTSSSGRIEQYF TGCGCCAGCACCTCATCTTCAGGTAGGATCGAGCAGTACTTC
TRBD1 TRBJ1-2 many TRBV12-3/TRBV12-4 CASSPRQGIANYGYTF TGTGCCAGCAGTCCCCGACAGGGAATAGCTAACTATGGCTACACCTTC
TRBD2 TRBJ2-3 many TRBV6-2/TRBV6-3 CASSPKAGDNTDTQYF TGTGCCAGCAGTCCCAAAGCGGGGGACAACACAGATACGCAGTATTTT
TRBD1 TRBJ1-5 - TRBV12-3/TRBV12-4 CASSGQAISPQHF TGTGCCAGCAGCGGACAGGCAATCAGCCCCCAGCATTTT
- TRBJ2-7 many TRBV5-1 CASSLEGPWEQYF TGCGCCAGCAGCTTGGAAGGGCCGTGGGAGCAGTACTTC
- TRBJ1-5 many TRBV4-1 CASSQDRGFGNQPQHF TGCGCCAGCAGCCAAGATCGAGGTTTTGGCAATCAGCCCCAGCATTTT
- TRBJ2-7 many TRBV7-9 CASSLGDLLKYEQYF TGTGCCAGCAGCTTAGGGGACCTGTTAAAATACGAGCAGTACTTC
- TRBJ2-7 - TRBV2 CATSEARPLTYEQYF TGTGCCACCAGTGAAGCCCGACCGCTGACCTACGAGCAGTACTTC
- TRBJ2-7 many TRBV4-3 CASSQVNSYEQYF TGCGCCAGCAGCCAAGTGAACTCCTACGAGCAGTACTTC
- TRBJ2-5 - TRBV2 CASTTPALSGLETQYF TGTGCCAGCACGACACCCGCACTATCGGGTTTAGAGACCCAGTACTTC
TRBD1 TRBJ2-2 many TRBV5-1 CASKTDRATGELFF TGCGCCAGCAAAACGGACAGGGCCACCGGGGAGCTGTTTTTT
- TRBJ2-2 many TRBV6-1 CASLINTGELFF TGTGCCAGCCTAATTAACACCGGGGAGCTGTTTTTT
- TRBJ2-2 - TRBV19 CASSQYSNTGELFF TGTGCCAGTAGTCAGTACTCGAACACCGGGGAGCTGTTTTTT
- TRBJ2-7 many TRBV6-5 CASSYGTFYEQYF TGTGCCAGCAGTTACGGGACTTTCTACGAGCAGTACTTC
- TRBJ2-2 - TRBV6-2/TRBV6-3 CASSHRTPANTGELFF TGTGCCAGCAGTCACCGGACCCCCGCGAACACCGGGGAGCTGTTTTTT
- TRBJ1-5 many TRBV6-1 CASRPTGKSQNQPQHF TGTGCCAGCCGTCCTACAGGGAAAAGCCAAAATCAGCCCCAGCATTTT
- TRBJ1-2 many TRBV6-1 CASSEAKPAIRAYGYTF TGTGCCAGCAGTGAAGCTAAACCGGCAATTCGCGCCTATGGCTACACCTTC
- TRBJ1-5 few TRBV6-1 CASSPTGPHQPQHF TGTGCCAGCAGCCCCACAGGGCCGCATCAGCCCCAGCATTTT
- TRBJ1-2 many TRBV20-1 CSATNYGYTF TGCAGTGCGACCAACTATGGCTACACCTTC
- TRBJ1-1 many TRBV7-2 CASSLDRGAQQAFF TGTGCCAGCAGCTTAGATCGGGGAGCCCAACAGGCTTTCTTT
TRBD1 TRBJ1-2 many TRBV28 CASRRGQDYGYTF TGTGCCAGCAGGCGCGGACAGGACTATGGCTACACCTTC
- TRBJ2-2 many TRBV12-3/TRBV12-4 CASTPVGSAPGELFF TGTGCCAGCACCCCCGTCGGGAGTGCTCCCGGGGAGCTGTTTTTT
- TRBJ1-1 many TRBV5-1 CASSLGGSGTEAFF TGCGCCAGCAGCTTGGGGGGTAGCGGCACTGAAGCTTTCTTT
- TRBJ1-2 many TRBV19 CASGRGVGGYTF TGTGCCAGTGGACGGGGGGTAGGTGGCTACACCTTC
- TRBJ1-6 - TRBV7-2 CASSSYRASRSPLHF TGTGCCAGCAGCTCATACAGGGCTTCGCGATCACCCCTCCACTTT